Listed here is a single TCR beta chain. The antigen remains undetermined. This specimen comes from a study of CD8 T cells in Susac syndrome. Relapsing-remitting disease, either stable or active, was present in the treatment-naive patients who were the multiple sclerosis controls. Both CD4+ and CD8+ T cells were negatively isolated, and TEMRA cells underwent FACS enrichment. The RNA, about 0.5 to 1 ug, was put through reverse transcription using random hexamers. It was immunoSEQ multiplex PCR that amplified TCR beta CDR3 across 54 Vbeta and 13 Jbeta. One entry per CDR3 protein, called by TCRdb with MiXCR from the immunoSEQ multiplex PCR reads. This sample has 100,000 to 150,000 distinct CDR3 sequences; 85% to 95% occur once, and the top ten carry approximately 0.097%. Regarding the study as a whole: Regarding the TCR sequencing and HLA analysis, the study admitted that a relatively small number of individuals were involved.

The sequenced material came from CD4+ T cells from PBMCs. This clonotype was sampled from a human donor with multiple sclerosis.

The CDR3 DNA reads as TGTGCCACCCAGGGGGCTGGGGCCAACGTCCTGACTTTC. It yields the protein CATQGAGANVLTF. The chain employs TRBV24-1 and TRBJ2-6; 7 bases match TRBD1. V was clipped by 9 bases and J by 2 bases; unmatched bases: 0. The germline CDR1 and CDR2 sequences are KGHDR and SFDVKD. The CDR3 spans 13 residues.